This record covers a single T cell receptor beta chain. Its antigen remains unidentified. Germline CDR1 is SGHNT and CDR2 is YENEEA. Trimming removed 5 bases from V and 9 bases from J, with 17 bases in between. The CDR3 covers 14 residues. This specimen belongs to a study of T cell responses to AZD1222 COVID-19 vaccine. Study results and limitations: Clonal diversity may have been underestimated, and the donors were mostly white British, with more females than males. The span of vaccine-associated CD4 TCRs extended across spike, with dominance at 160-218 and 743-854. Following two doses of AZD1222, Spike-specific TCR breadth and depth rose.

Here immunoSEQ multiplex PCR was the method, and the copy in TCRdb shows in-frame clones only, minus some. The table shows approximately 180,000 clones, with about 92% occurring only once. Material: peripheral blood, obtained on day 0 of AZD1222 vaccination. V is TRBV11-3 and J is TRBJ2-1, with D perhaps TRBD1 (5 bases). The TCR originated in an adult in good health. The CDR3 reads CASSPEQGMGEQFF. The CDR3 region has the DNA TGTGCCAGCAGCCCAGAGCAGGGAATGGGTGAGCAGTTCTTC.